Listed below are T cell receptor beta chains from one sample, sequenced in a study of sequential checkpoint blockade in melanoma. The table came from immunoSEQ multiplex PCR; TCRdb's copy has only in-frame clones and leaves some out. The sample holds tens of thousands of clones, roughly 80% seen once. This sample comprised CD8+ T cells sorted from blood (inferred from file names), obtained from a patient given nivolumab and ipilimumab in sequence. The receptors here all came from a human donor with melanoma. CDR3s include the opening cysteine and the closing phenylalanine or tryptophan. The D gene is left open where the match is weak. Expanded clones are given a class, and other clones once, few, many or no size at all.

v_call: TRBV27
j_call: TRBJ1-4
d_call: NA
clone_size: NA
cdr3_aa: CASKKAGAGNEKLFF
cdr3_nt: TGTGCCAGCAAAAAGGCAGGGGCTGGGAATGAAAAACTGTTTTTT

v_call: TRBV18
j_call: TRBJ1-1
d_call: NA
clone_size: few
cdr3_aa: CASSPGGQNTEAFF
cdr3_nt: TGTGCCAGCTCACCAGGGGGACAGAACACTGAAGCTTTCTTT

v_call: TRBV7-2
j_call: TRBJ1-5
d_call: TRBD1
clone_size: NA
cdr3_aa: CASSSAGTGGWQPQHF
cdr3_nt: TGTGCCAGCAGCTCAGCCGGGACAGGGGGTTGGCAGCCCCAGCATTTT

v_call: TRBV29-1
j_call: TRBJ1-1
d_call: TRBD1
clone_size: NA
cdr3_aa: CSGTGGVTEAFF
cdr3_nt: TGCAGCGGAACAGGGGGCGTCACTGAAGCTTTCTTT

v_call: TRBV2
j_call: TRBJ2-1
d_call: NA
clone_size: NA
cdr3_aa: CASSYRGYNEQFF
cdr3_nt: TGTGCCAGCAGTTATAGGGGATACAATGAGCAGTTCTTC

v_call: TRBV4-1
j_call: TRBJ2-7
d_call: NA
clone_size: NA
cdr3_aa: CASSQDLGATYEQYF
cdr3_nt: TGCGCCAGCAGCCAAGATCTGGGGGCCACCTACGAGCAGTACTTC

v_call: TRBV29-1
j_call: TRBJ2-7
d_call: NA
clone_size: NA
cdr3_aa: CSATGTSYEGQYF
cdr3_nt: TGCAGCGCAACCGGGACATCGTATGAAGGGCAGTACTTC

v_call: TRBV5-4
j_call: TRBJ2-5
d_call: NA
clone_size: once
cdr3_aa: CASSPAVIQETQYF
cdr3_nt: TGTGCCAGCAGCCCCGCGGTCATCCAAGAGACCCAGTACTTC

v_call: TRBV9
j_call: TRBJ2-1
d_call: NA
clone_size: NA
cdr3_aa: CASSLRTKPEQFF
cdr3_nt: TGTGCCAGCAGCCTCCGGACTAAACCTGAGCAGTTCTTC

v_call: TRBV15
j_call: TRBJ1-5
d_call: TRBD1
clone_size: NA
cdr3_aa: CATSSDRAGVQPQHF
cdr3_nt: TGTGCCACCAGCAGTGACAGGGCAGGGGTTCAGCCCCAGCATTTT

v_call: TRBV4-3
j_call: TRBJ1-1
d_call: NA
clone_size: NA
cdr3_aa: CASSQGGGVGMNTEAFF
cdr3_nt: TGCGCCAGCAGCCAAGGCGGGGGGGTGGGGATGAACACTGAAGCTTTCTTT

v_call: TRBV7-9
j_call: TRBJ1-1
d_call: TRBD1
clone_size: NA
cdr3_aa: CASSLVGTGIPEAFF
cdr3_nt: TGTGCCAGCAGCTTAGTGGGGACAGGGATCCCAGAAGCTTTCTTT

v_call: TRBV2
j_call: TRBJ2-1
d_call: TRBD2
clone_size: NA
cdr3_aa: CASRGAAGGYNEQFF
cdr3_nt: TGTGCCAGCAGAGGAGCAGCGGGGGGCTACAATGAGCAGTTCTTC

v_call: TRBV6-5
j_call: TRBJ2-1
d_call: TRBD2
clone_size: NA
cdr3_aa: CASSYEAGGRNEQFF
cdr3_nt: TGTGCCAGCAGTTACGAAGCGGGAGGAAGGAATGAGCAGTTCTTC

v_call: TRBV5-6
j_call: TRBJ1-1
d_call: TRBD1
clone_size: NA
cdr3_aa: CASSPTGYTEAFF
cdr3_nt: TGTGCCAGCAGCCCGACAGGGTACACTGAAGCTTTCTTT

v_call: TRBV7-9
j_call: TRBJ1-1
d_call: NA
clone_size: once
cdr3_aa: CASSFAGTDEAFF
cdr3_nt: TGTGCCAGCAGCTTTGCGGGGACGGACGAAGCTTTCTTT

v_call: TRBV28
j_call: TRBJ2-7
d_call: NA
clone_size: NA
cdr3_aa: CASSLYGRGLLEQYF
cdr3_nt: TGTGCCAGCAGTTTATACGGCAGGGGCCTCCTCGAGCAGTACTTC

v_call: TRBV29-1
j_call: TRBJ2-7
d_call: TRBD1
clone_size: NA
cdr3_aa: CSVEDPRQGAGEQYF
cdr3_nt: TGCAGCGTTGAAGACCCACGACAGGGGGCGGGGGAGCAGTACTTC

v_call: TRBV27
j_call: TRBJ2-5
d_call: TRBD2
clone_size: once
cdr3_aa: CASSPTTSAETQYF
cdr3_nt: TGTGCCAGCAGCCCTACCACTAGCGCGGAGACCCAGTACTTC

v_call: TRBV28
j_call: TRBJ1-4
d_call: NA
clone_size: once
cdr3_aa: CASSPTDNPNEKLFF
cdr3_nt: TGTGCCAGCAGTCCTACAGACAATCCTAATGAAAAACTGTTTTTT

v_call: TRBV7-8
j_call: TRBJ2-7
d_call: TRBD2
clone_size: NA
cdr3_aa: CASGLAGSYEQYF
cdr3_nt: TGTGCCAGCGGACTAGCGGGCTCCTACGAGCAGTACTTC

v_call: TRBV5-4
j_call: TRBJ1-2
d_call: NA
clone_size: NA
cdr3_aa: CASSLPGNGYTF
cdr3_nt: TGTGCCAGCAGCTTACCAGGGAACGGCTACACCTTC

v_call: TRBV4-3
j_call: TRBJ2-1
d_call: TRBD1
clone_size: NA
cdr3_aa: CASSQPGQPYNEQFF
cdr3_nt: TGCGCCAGCAGCCAACCGGGACAGCCTTACAATGAGCAGTTCTTC

v_call: TRBV7-3
j_call: TRBJ1-2
d_call: NA
clone_size: NA
cdr3_aa: CASSPLGGAQTYGYTF
cdr3_nt: TGTGCCAGCAGCCCCCTGGGGGGAGCTCAGACCTATGGCTACACCTTC

v_call: TRBV7-9
j_call: TRBJ2-5
d_call: TRBD1
clone_size: NA
cdr3_aa: CASSSRQGRQTQYF
cdr3_nt: TGTGCCAGCAGCTCGCGACAGGGCAGACAGACCCAGTACTTC

v_call: TRBV9
j_call: TRBJ1-4
d_call: NA
clone_size: NA
cdr3_aa: CASSVTGLNEKLFF
cdr3_nt: TGTGCCAGCAGCGTCACAGGATTAAATGAAAAACTGTTTTTT

v_call: TRBV9
j_call: TRBJ2-7
d_call: TRBD2
clone_size: NA
cdr3_aa: CASSSGGEILYEQYF
cdr3_nt: TGTGCCAGCAGCTCGGGGGGGGAAATCCTCTACGAGCAGTACTTC

v_call: TRBV7-9
j_call: TRBJ2-3
d_call: NA
clone_size: NA
cdr3_aa: CASSAQVTDTQYF
cdr3_nt: TGTGCCAGCAGCGCCCAGGTCACAGATACGCAGTATTTT

v_call: TRBV11-2
j_call: TRBJ2-7
d_call: NA
clone_size: NA
cdr3_aa: CASSLVGLRVSYEQYF
cdr3_nt: TGTGCCAGCAGCTTAGTAGGACTCCGAGTTAGCTACGAGCAGTACTTC

v_call: TRBV9
j_call: TRBJ2-6
d_call: TRBD1
clone_size: NA
cdr3_aa: CASSVPLNFTGAGANVLTF
cdr3_nt: TGTGCCAGCAGCGTACCGCTTAATTTTACAGGGGCAGGGGCCAACGTCCTGACTTTC

v_call: TRBV6-4
j_call: TRBJ2-3
d_call: TRBD2
clone_size: NA
cdr3_aa: CASSRTGGEDTQYF
cdr3_nt: TGTGCCAGCAGTCGGACGGGAGGGGAAGATACGCAGTATTTT

v_call: TRBV9
j_call: TRBJ2-3
d_call: TRBD2
clone_size: few
cdr3_aa: CASSEGTVGGGTDTQYF
cdr3_nt: TGTGCCAGCAGCGAGGGGACCGTGGGGGGGGGCACAGATACGCAGTATTTT

v_call: TRBV23-1
j_call: TRBJ2-4
d_call: NA
clone_size: NA
cdr3_aa: CASSQPGHDIQYF
cdr3_nt: TGCGCCAGCAGCCAACCCGGACACGACATTCAGTACTTC

v_call: TRBV28
j_call: TRBJ2-5
d_call: NA
clone_size: NA
cdr3_aa: CASRSLSGPYEQYF
cdr3_nt: TGTGCCAGCAGGTCGCTTAGCGGCCCTTATGAGCAGTACTTC

v_call: TRBV9
j_call: TRBJ1-1
d_call: NA
clone_size: few
cdr3_aa: CASSQTVMNTEAFF
cdr3_nt: TGTGCCAGCAGCCAAACAGTCATGAACACTGAAGCTTTCTTT

v_call: TRBV19
j_call: TRBJ2-3
d_call: TRBD2
clone_size: NA
cdr3_aa: CATQWTSGHTDTQYF
cdr3_nt: TGTGCCACCCAATGGACTAGCGGGCACACAGATACGCAGTATTTT

v_call: TRBV11-2
j_call: TRBJ1-2
d_call: NA
clone_size: NA
cdr3_aa: CASSLEDSFYGYTF
cdr3_nt: TGTGCCAGCAGCTTAGAAGACAGTTTCTATGGCTACACCTTC

v_call: TRBV2
j_call: TRBJ2-2
d_call: NA
clone_size: NA
cdr3_aa: CASSTPTFRLEGTYNTGELFF
cdr3_nt: TGTGCCAGCAGCACTCCTACTTTCAGATTAGAAGGGACTTACAACACCGGGGAGCTGTTTTTT

v_call: TRBV7-8
j_call: TRBJ1-6
d_call: NA
clone_size: NA
cdr3_aa: CASSLRPGYNSPLHF
cdr3_nt: TGTGCCAGCAGCTTACGGCCGGGTTATAATTCACCCCTCCACTTT

v_call: TRBV27
j_call: TRBJ2-1
d_call: TRBD2
clone_size: once
cdr3_aa: CASRSREFPYNEQFF
cdr3_nt: TGTGCCAGCAGATCGCGGGAGTTTCCCTACAATGAGCAGTTCTTC

v_call: TRBV4-3
j_call: TRBJ1-4
d_call: TRBD1
clone_size: NA
cdr3_aa: CASSLTFDRVYEKLFF
cdr3_nt: TGCGCCAGCAGTCTCACCTTCGACAGGGTGTATGAAAAACTGTTTTTT

v_call: TRBV7-9
j_call: TRBJ2-1
d_call: TRBD2
clone_size: once
cdr3_aa: CAKWTSGNNEQFF
cdr3_nt: TGTGCCAAATGGACTAGCGGGAACAATGAGCAGTTCTTC

v_call: TRBV27
j_call: TRBJ2-3
d_call: TRBD2
clone_size: NA
cdr3_aa: CASKGLAVADTQYF
cdr3_nt: TGTGCCAGCAAGGGACTAGCGGTAGCAGATACGCAGTATTTT

v_call: TRBV19
j_call: TRBJ1-1
d_call: TRBD1
clone_size: NA
cdr3_aa: CASRLRTDRATEAFF
cdr3_nt: TGTGCCAGTAGACTGAGAACCGACAGGGCCACTGAAGCTTTCTTT

v_call: TRBV6-5
j_call: TRBJ2-3
d_call: NA
clone_size: few
cdr3_aa: CASSYSTAGWFDTQYF
cdr3_nt: TGTGCCAGCAGTTACTCGACGGCAGGGTGGTTCGATACGCAGTATTTT

v_call: TRBV28
j_call: TRBJ2-7
d_call: TRBD1
clone_size: few
cdr3_aa: CASSRTGKSYEQYF
cdr3_nt: TGTGCCAGCAGTAGGACAGGGAAGAGCTACGAGCAGTACTTC

v_call: TRBV6-1
j_call: TRBJ1-4
d_call: NA
clone_size: NA
cdr3_aa: CASREGTEKLFF
cdr3_nt: TGTGCCAGCAGGGAGGGGACTGAAAAACTGTTTTTT